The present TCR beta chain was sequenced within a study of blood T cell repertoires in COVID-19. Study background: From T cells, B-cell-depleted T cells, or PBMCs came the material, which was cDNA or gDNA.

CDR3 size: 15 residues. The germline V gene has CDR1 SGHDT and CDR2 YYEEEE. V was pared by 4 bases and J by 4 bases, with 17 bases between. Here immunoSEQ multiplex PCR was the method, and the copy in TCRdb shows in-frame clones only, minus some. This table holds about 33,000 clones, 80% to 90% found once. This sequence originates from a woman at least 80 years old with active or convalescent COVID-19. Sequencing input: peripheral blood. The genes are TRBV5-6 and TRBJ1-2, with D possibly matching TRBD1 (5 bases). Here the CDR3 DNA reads TGTGCCAGCAGCGGCGGGGACGGGATCAGCTATGGCTACACCTTC. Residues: CASSGGDGISYGYTF.